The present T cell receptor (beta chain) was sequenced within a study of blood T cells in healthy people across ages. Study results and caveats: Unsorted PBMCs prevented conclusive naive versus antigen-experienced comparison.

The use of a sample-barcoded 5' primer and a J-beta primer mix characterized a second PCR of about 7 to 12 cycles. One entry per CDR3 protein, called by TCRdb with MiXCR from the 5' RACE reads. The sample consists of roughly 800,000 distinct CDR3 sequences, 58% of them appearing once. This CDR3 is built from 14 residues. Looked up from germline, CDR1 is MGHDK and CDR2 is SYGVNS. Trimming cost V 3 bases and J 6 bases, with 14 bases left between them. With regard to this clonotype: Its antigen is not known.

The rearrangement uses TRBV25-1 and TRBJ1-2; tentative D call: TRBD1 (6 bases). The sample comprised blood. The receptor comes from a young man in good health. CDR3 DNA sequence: TGTGCCAGCAGTGATCGGGGGCAAATAGATGGCTACACCTTC. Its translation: CASSDRGQIDGYTF.